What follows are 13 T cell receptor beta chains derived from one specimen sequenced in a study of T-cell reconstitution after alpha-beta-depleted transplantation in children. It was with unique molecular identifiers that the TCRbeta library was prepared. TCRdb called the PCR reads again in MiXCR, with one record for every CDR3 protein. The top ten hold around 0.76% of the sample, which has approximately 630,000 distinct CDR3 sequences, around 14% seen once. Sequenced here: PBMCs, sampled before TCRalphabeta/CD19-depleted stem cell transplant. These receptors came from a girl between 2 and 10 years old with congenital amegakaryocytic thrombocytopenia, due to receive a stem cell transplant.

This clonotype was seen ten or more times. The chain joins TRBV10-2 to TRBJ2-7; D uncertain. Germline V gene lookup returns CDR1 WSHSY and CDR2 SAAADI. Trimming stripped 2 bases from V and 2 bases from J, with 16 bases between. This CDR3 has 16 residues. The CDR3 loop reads CASSEQSSAATYEQYF. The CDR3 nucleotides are TGCGCCAGCAGTGAGCAGTCCTCGGCGGCGACCTACGAGCAGTACTTC.

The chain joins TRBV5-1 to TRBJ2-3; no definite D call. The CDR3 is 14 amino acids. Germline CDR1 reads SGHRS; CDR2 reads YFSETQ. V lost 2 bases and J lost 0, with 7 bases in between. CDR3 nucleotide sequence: TGCGCCAGCAGCTTTGCTCATAGCACAGATACGCAGTATTTT. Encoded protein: CASSFAHSTDTQYF.

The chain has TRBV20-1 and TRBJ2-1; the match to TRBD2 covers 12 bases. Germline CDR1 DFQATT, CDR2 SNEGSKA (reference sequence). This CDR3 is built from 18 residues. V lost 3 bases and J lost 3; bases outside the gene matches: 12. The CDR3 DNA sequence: TGCAGTGCTAGGGGACTGACTAGCGGGAGTCGACGCTACAATGAGCAGTTCTTC. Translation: CSARGLTSGSRRYNEQFF.

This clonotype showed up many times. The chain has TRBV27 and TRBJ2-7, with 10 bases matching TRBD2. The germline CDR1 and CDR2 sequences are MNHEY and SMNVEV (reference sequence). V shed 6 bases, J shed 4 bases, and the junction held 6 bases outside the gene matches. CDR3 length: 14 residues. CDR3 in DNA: TGTGCCAGCAGACCGAGCGGGAGGGCTTACGAGCAGTACTTC. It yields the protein CASRPSGRAYEQYF.

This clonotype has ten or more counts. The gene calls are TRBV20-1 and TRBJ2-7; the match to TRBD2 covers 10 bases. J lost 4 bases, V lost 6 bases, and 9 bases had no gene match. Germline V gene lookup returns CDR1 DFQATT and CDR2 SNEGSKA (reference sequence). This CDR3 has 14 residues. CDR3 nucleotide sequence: TGCAGTGCCTCTCCTAGCGGGAGAGTTTACGAGCAGTACTTC. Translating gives CSASPSGRVYEQYF.

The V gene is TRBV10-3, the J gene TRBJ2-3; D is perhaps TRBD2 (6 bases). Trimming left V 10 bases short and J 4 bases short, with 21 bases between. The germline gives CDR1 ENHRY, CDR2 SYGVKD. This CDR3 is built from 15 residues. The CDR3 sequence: CARSETSGAADTQYF. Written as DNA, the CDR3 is TGTGCCAGATCGGAGACTAGTGGGGCGGCAGATACGCAGTATTTT.

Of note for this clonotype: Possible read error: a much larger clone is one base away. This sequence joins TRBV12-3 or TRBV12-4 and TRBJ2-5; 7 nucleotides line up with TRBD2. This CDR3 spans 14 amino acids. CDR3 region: CGSILGGEEGTQYF. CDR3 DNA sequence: TGTGGCAGCATCCTTGGGGGGGAGGAAGGGACCCAGTACTTC.

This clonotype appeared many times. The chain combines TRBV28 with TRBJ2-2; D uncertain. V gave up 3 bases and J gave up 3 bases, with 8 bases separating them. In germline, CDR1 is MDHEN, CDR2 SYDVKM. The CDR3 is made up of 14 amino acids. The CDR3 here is CASSFPGHTGELFF. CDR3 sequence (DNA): TGTGCCAGCAGTTTCCCGGGCCACACCGGGGAGCTGTTTTTT.

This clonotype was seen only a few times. As DNA, the CDR3 is TGCGCCAGCAGCTTATCCCATATGGGCGAAAAACTGTTTTTT. This gives the protein CASSLSHMGEKLFF. The chain combines TRBV5-1 with TRBJ1-4, with unresolved D. From germline, CDR1 is SGHRS and CDR2 YFSETQ. CDR3 length: 14 residues. Trimming took off 2 bases at V and 8 bases at J, with 13 bases between the two ends.

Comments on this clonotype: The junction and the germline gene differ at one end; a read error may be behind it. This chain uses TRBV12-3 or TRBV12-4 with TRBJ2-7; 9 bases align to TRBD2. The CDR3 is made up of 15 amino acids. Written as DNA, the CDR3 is TGTGCCAGCAAAAATAGCGGGAGTAGCTCCTACGAGCGGTACTTC. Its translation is CASKNSGSSSYERYF.

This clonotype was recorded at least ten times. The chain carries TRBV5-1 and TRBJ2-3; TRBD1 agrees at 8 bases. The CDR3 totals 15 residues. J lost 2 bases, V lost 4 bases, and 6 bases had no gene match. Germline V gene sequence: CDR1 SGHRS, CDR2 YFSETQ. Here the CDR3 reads CASSRKQGDTDTQYF. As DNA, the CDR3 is TGCGCCAGCAGCAGAAAACAGGGGGACACAGATACGCAGTATTTT.

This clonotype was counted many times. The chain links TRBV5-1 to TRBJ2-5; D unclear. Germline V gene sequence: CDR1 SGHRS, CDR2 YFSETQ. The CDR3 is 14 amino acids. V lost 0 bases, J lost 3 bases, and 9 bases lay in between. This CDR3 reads CASSLASAEETQYF. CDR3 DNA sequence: TGCGCCAGCAGCTTGGCCTCGGCGGAAGAGACCCAGTACTTC.

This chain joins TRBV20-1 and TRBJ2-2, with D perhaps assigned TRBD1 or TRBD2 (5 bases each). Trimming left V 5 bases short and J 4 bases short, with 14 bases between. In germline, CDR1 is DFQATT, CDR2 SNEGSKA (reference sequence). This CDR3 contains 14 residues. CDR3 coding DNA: TGCAGTGCTCCCGACTACGGGGCCACCGGGGAGCTGTTTTTT. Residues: CSAPDYGATGELFF.